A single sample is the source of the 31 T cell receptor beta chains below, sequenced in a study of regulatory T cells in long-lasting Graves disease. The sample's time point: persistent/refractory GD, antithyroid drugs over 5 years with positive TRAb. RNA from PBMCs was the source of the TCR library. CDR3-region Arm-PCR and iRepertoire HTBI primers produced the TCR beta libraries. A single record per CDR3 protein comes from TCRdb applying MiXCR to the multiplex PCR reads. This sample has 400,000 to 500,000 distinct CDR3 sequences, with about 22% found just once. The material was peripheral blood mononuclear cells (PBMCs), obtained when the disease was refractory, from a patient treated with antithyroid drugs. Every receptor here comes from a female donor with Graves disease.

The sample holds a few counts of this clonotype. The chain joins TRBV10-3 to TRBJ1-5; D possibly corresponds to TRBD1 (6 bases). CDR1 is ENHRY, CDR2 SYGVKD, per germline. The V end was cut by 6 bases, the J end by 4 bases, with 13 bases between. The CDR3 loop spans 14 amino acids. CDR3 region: CAISRDIGNQPQHF. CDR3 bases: TGTGCCATCAGCCGGGACATCGGAAATCAGCCCCAGCATTTT.

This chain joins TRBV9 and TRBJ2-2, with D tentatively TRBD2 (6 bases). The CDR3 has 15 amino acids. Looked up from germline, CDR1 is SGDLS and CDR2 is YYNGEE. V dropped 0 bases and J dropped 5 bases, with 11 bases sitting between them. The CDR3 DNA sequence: TGTGCCAGCAGCGTAGAATGGGAGGCAACCGGGGAGCTGTTTTTT. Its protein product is CASSVEWEATGELFF.

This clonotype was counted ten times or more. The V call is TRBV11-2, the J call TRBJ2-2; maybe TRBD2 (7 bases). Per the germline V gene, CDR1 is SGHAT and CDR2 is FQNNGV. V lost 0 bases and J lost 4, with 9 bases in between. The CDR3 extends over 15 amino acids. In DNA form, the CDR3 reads TGTGCCAGCAGCTTAGATCGGGGGGCCACCGGGGAGCTGTTTTTT. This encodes CASSLDRGATGELFF.

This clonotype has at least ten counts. CDR3 sequence reads: CASSPSGQGVSPLHF. The CDR3 coding sequence is TGTGCCAGCAGTCCGTCGGGACAGGGGGTTTCACCCCTCCACTTT. This rearrangement joins TRBV28 to TRBJ1-6; 11 bases match TRBD1. CDR1 and CDR2 (germline): MDHEN, SYDVKM. Trimming took 5 bases from V and 9 from J; bases not matched to a gene: 6. CDR3 length equals 15 residues.

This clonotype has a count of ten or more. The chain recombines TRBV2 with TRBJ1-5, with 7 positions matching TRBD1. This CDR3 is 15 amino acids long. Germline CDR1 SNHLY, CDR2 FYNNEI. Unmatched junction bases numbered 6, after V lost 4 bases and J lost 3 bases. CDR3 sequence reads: CASSATDRINQPQHF. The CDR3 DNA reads TGTGCCAGCAGTGCCACGGACAGGATCAATCAGCCCCAGCATTTT.

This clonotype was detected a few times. The CDR3 DNA reads TGCGCCAGCAGCTTGGCGGGACTATTAGACACCGGGGAGCTGTTTTTT. Encoded protein: CASSLAGLLDTGELFF. The rearrangement uses TRBV5-1 and TRBJ2-2, with 7 bases that match TRBD2. This CDR3 spans 16 amino acids. Germline V gives CDR1 SGHRS, CDR2 YFSETQ. Trimming removed 0 bases from V and 3 bases from J; junction bases left unmatched: 5.

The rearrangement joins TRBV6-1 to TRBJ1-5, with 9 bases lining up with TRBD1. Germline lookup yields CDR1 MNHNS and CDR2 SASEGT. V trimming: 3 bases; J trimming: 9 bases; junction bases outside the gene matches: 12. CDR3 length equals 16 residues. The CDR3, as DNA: TGTGCCAGCAGTGAGGTACAGGGGGCTTCGTTAGGGCCCCAGCATTTT. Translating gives CASSEVQGASLGPQHF.

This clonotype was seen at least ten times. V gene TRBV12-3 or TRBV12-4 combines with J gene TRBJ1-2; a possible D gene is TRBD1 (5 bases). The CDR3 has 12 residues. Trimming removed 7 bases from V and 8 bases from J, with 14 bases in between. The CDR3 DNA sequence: TGTGCCAGCACCTGGGGGTCGGGCGGCTACACCTTC. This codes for CASTWGSGGYTF.

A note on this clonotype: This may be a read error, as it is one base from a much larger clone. Here the CDR3 reads CVSTPTTLGPLEKLFF. CDR3 sequence (DNA): TGTGTCAGCACCCCTACCACCCTCGGCCCTCTTGAAAAACTGTTTTTT. V and J are TRBV6-1 and TRBJ1-4; D is ambiguous. The CDR3 is 16 residues long. CDR1 and CDR2 (germline): MNHNS, SASEGT.

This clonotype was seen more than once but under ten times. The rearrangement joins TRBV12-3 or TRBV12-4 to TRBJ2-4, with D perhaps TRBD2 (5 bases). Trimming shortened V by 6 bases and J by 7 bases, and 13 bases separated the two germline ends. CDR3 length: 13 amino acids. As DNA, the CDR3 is TGTGCCAGCAGATTGGGCGGCGGGAACATTCAGTACTTC. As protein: CASRLGGGNIQYF.

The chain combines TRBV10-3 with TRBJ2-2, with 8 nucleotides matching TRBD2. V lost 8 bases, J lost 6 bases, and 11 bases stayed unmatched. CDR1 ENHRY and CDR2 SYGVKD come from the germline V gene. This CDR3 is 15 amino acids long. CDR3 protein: CAIRHRTSLSGELFF. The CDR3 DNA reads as TGTGCCATCCGCCATCGGACTAGCTTGTCCGGGGAGCTGTTTTTT.

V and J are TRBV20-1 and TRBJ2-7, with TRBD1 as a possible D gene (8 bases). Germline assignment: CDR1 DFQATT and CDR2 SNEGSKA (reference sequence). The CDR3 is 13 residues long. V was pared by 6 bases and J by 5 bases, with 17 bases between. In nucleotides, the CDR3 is TGCAGTGCGGAAACAGGGGGGGCCCACGAGCAGTACTTC. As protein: CSAETGGAHEQYF.

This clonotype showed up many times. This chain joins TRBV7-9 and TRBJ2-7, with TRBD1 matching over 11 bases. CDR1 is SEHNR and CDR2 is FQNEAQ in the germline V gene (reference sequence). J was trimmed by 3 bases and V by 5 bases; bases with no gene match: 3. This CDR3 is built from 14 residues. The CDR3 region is CASSPGQGGYEQYF. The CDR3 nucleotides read TGTGCCAGCAGCCCGGGACAGGGGGGCTACGAGCAGTACTTC.

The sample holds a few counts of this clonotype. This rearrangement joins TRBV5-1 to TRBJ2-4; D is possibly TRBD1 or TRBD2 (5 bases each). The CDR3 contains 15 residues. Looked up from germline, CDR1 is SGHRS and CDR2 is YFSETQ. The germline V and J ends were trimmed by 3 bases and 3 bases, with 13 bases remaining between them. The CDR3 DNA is TGCGCCAGCAGCTGGAACCGGGACCTCAAAAACATTCAGTACTTC. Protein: CASSWNRDLKNIQYF.

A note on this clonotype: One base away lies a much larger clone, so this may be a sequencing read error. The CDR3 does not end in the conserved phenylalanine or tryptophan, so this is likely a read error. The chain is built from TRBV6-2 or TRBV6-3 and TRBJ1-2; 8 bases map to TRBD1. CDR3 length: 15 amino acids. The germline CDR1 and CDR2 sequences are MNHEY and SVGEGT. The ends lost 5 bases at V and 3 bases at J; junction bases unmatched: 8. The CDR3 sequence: CASSEFRQGHYGYTL. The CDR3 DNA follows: TGTGCCAGCAGTGAATTTAGACAGGGGCACTATGGCTACACCCTC.

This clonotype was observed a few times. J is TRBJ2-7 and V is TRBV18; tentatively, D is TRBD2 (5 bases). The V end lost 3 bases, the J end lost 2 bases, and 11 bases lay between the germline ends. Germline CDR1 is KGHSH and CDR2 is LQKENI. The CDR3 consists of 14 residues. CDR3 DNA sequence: TGTGCCAGCTCACCCACTGAGGGTACCTACGAGCAGTACTTC. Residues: CASSPTEGTYEQYF.

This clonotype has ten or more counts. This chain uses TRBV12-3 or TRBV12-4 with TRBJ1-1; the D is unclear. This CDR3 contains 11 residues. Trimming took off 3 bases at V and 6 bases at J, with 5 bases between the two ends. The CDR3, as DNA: TGTGCCAGCAGTTTGGCCTCTGAAGCTTTCTTT. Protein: CASSLASEAFF.

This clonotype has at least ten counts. The CDR3 sequence is CASSPGDVRLGYTF. The CDR3, as DNA: TGTGCCAGCAGTCCGGGGGACGTACGCCTAGGCTACACCTTC. The V call is TRBV28, the J call TRBJ1-2; TRBD1 is a possible D gene (5 bases). The CDR3 contains 14 residues. Trimming took off 5 bases at V and 8 bases at J, with 18 bases between the two ends. Germline values: CDR1 MDHEN, CDR2 SYDVKM.

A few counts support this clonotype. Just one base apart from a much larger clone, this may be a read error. The CDR3 sequence: CASSFGSYQGTQYF. CDR3 sequence (DNA): TGTGCCAGCAGTTTTGGGTCGTACCAAGGGACCCAGTACTTC. The chain uses TRBV12-3 or TRBV12-4 and TRBJ2-5; D is unclear. This CDR3 is 14 amino acids long.

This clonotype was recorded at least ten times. The CDR3 nucleotides are TGCAGTGCTAGATCCGTCCAGGAGGCTCTCCAAGAGACCCAGTACTTC. Translated: CSARSVQEALQETQYF. The rearrangement uses TRBV20-1 and TRBJ2-5; D may be TRBD2 (5 bases). The CDR3 totals 16 residues. V was cut by 2 bases and J by 1 base, with 17 bases left in between. CDR1 and CDR2 from the germline V gene are DFQATT and SNEGSKA (reference sequence).

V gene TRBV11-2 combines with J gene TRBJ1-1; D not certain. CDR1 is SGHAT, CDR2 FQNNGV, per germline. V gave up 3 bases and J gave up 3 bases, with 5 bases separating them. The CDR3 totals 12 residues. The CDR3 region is CASSFEDTEAFF. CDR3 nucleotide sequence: TGTGCCAGCAGCTTCGAGGACACTGAAGCTTTCTTT.

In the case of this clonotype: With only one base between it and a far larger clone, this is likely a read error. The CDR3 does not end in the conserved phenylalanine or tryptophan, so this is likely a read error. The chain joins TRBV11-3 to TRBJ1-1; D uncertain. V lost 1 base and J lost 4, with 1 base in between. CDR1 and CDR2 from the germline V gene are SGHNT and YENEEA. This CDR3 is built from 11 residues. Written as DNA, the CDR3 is TGTGCCAGCAGCTTAGTCACTGAAGCTTTCCTT. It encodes CASSLVTEAFL.

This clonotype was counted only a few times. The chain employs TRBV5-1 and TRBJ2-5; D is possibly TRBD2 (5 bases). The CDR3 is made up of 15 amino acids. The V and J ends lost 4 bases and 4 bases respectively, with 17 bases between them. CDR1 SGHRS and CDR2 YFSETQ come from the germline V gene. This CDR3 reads CASSPTGGGAETQYF. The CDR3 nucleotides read TGCGCCAGCAGCCCCACCGGAGGCGGCGCAGAGACCCAGTACTTC.

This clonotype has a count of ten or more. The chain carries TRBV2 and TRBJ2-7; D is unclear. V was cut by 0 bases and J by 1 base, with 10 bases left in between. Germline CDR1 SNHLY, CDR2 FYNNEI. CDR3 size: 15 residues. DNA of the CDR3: TGTGCCAGCAGTGAAGCACCCCTAGAATCCTACGAGCAGTACTTC. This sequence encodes CASSEAPLESYEQYF. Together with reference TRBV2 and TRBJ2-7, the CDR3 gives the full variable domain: EPEVTQTPSHQVTQMGQEVILRCVPISNHLYFYWYRQILGQKVEFLVSFYNNEISEKSEIFDDQFSVERPDGSNFTLKIRSTKLEDSAMYFCASSEAPLESYEQYFGPGTRLTVT.

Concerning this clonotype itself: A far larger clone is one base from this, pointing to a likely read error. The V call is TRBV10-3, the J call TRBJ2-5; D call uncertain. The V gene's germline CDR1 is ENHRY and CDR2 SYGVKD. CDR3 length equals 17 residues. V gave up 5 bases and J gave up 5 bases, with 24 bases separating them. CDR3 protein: CAISRSLTGTTRETQYF. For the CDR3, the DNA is TGTGCCATCAGTCGAAGCCTGACGGGTACCACAAGGGAGACCCAGTACTTC.

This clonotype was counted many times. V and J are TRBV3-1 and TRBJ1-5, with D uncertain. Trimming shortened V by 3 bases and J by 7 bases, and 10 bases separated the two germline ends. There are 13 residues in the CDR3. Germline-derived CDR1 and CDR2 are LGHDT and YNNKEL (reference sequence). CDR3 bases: TGTGCCAGCAGCCAGGAGGGCGGACAGCCCCAGCATTTT. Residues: CASSQEGGQPQHF. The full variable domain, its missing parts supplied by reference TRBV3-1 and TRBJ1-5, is DTAVSQTPKYLVTQMGNDKSIKCEQNLGHDTMYWYKQDSKKFLKIMFSYNNKELIINETVPNRFSPKSPDKAHLNLHINSLELGDSAVYFCASSQEGGQPQHFGDGTRLSIL.

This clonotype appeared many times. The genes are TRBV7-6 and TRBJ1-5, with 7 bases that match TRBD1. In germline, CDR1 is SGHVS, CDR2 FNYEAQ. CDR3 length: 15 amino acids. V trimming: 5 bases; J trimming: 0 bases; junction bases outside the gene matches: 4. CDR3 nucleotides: TGTGCCAGCAGCGTAACAGGGGATAGCAATCAGCCCCAGCATTTT. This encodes CASSVTGDSNQPQHF.

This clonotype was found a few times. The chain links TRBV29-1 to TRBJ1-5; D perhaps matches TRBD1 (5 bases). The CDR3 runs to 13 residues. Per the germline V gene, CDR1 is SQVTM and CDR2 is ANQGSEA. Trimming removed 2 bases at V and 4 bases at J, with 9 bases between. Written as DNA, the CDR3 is TGCAGCGTTGAATTGGGGGTAAATCAGCCCCAGCATTTT. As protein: CSVELGVNQPQHF.

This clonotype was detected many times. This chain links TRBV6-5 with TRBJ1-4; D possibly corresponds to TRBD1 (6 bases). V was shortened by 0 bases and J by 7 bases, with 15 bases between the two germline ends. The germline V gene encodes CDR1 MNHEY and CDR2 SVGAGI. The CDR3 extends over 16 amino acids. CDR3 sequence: CASSYSPGALGEKLFF. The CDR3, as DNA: TGTGCCAGCAGTTACTCACCGGGGGCGCTGGGTGAAAAACTGTTTTTT.

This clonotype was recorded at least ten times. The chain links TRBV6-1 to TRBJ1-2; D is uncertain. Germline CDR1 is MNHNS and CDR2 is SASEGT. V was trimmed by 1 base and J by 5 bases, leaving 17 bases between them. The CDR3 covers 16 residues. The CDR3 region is CASSEGGGPLGYGYTF. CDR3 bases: TGTGCCAGCAGTGAAGGGGGAGGCCCTCTGGGGTATGGCTACACCTTC.

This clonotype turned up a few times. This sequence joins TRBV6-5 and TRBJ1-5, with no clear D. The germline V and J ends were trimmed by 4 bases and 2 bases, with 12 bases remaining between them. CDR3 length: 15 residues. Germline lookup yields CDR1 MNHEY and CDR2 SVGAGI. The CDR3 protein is CASSSSKLGNQPQHF. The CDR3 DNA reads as TGTGCCAGCAGTTCCAGCAAACTAGGCAATCAGCCCCAGCATTTT.